This T cell receptor beta chain originates from a study of cytomegalovirus exposure and HLA in healthy donors. Findings of the study overall: Among TCR sequences, most were rare, though some public TCRs appeared in many donors. In an earlier analysis, in some 600 donors, most V segments appeared productive either ~87% or ~30% of the time. Associated with HLA alleles at 0.05 false discovery rate in a later analysis were about 17,000 TCR beta sequences.

Use of 60 Vbeta and 13 Jbeta primers characterized the PCR. Only in-frame clones appear in the TCRdb table, and some are missing; sequencing was by immunoSEQ multiplex PCR. The table shows 150,000 or so clones, with around 75% occurring only once. Concerning this clone: Its matching antigen is unknown.

Germline V gives CDR1 SGHNT, CDR2 YYREEE (reference sequence). CDR3 length: 12 residues. V was trimmed by 0 bases and J by 2 bases, leaving 2 bases between them. This TCR came from a man aged 40-55 years in good health and CMV-seronegative. The sequencing input was PBMCs. The chain links TRBV5-4 to TRBJ2-5, with no clear D. The CDR3 spells CASSLAQETQYF. CDR3 DNA: TGTGCCAGCAGCTTGGCACAAGAGACCCAGTACTTC.